The 6 T cell receptor beta chains listed next were all sequenced from one sample in a study of shared clonotypes between healthy human individuals. The table came from immunoSEQ multiplex PCR; TCRdb's copy has only in-frame clones and leaves some out. The table records millions of clones, around 90% of them present only once. Sequencing was carried out using naive CD4+ T cells sorted from blood. Subset reported: CD45RA+ positively selected. These receptors were taken from a young man in good health.

This chain uses TRBV5-1 with TRBJ1-1; possible D gene TRBD1, 5 bases. Deletions cut 1 base from V and 0 bases from J, with 10 bases between. The CDR3 covers 15 residues. CDR1 is SGHRS, CDR2 YFSETQ, per germline. The CDR3 DNA reads TGCGCCAGCAGCTTGATGGGGGGATTGAACACTGAAGCTTTCTTT. Encoded protein: CASSLMGGLNTEAFF.

The rearrangement uses TRBV30 and TRBJ2-3; possibly TRBD2 for D (7 bases). Trimming cost V 3 bases and J 9 bases, with 19 bases left between them. There are 14 residues in the CDR3. CDR1 GTSNPN and CDR2 SVGIG come from the germline V gene (reference sequence). CDR3 bases: TGTGCCTGGAGACCCGGGGGGCCGACTGGCACGCAGTATTTT. This sequence encodes CAWRPGGPTGTQYF. Complete variable domain (other parts from reference TRBV30 and TRBJ2-3): SQTIHQWPATLVQPVGSPLSLECTVEGTSNPNLYWYRQAAGRGLQLLFYSVGIGQISSEVPQNLSASRPQDRQFILSSKKLLLSDSGFYLCAWRPGGPTGTQYFGPGTRLTVL.

Points on this clone: The conserved closing phenylalanine or tryptophan is absent in this CDR3, likely reflecting a read error. This chain joins TRBV4-1 and TRBJ1-2; D gene ambiguous. V dropped 5 bases and J dropped 0 bases, with 7 bases sitting between them. CDR1 is MGHRA and CDR2 is YSYEKL in the germline V gene. CDR3 length: 13 amino acids. The CDR3 here is CASSKVANYGYTL. In DNA, the CDR3 is TGCGCCAGCAGCAAGGTTGCTAACTATGGCTACACCCTC.

J is TRBJ2-1 and V is TRBV19; D ambiguous. With 3 bases removed from V and 4 bases from J, the gap between germline ends came to 13 bases. Germline lookup yields CDR1 LNHDA and CDR2 SQIVND (reference sequence). The CDR3 length is 15 residues. The CDR3 spells CASSILPPRYNEQFF. The CDR3 region has the DNA TGTGCCAGTAGTATTCTGCCTCCGCGGTACAATGAGCAGTTCTTC.

The genes are TRBV28 and TRBJ1-6; D perhaps matches TRBD1 (5 bases). The ends were cut back, 6 bases at V and 6 bases at J, with 15 bases in the middle. The CDR3 sequence is 15 residues long. Germline CDR1 is MDHEN and CDR2 is SYDVKM. The CDR3: CASSLPGLTNSPLHF. The CDR3 nucleotides read TGTGCCAGCAGCCTCCCGGGACTGACTAATTCACCCCTCCACTTT.

This clone showed up just once. The chain carries TRBV5-1 and TRBJ2-5, with 9 bases lining up with TRBD2. V gave up 1 base and J gave up 8 bases; unmatched junction bases: 9. The CDR3 is 15 residues long. Germline CDR1 is SGHRS and CDR2 is YFSETQ. CDR3 nucleotide sequence: TGCGCCAGCAGCTTGATTGGCGGGGGGGCCCAAACCCAGTACTTC. Translating gives CASSLIGGGAQTQYF.